Presented here are 4 T cell receptor beta chains from one specimen sequenced in a study of long-term antiretroviral therapy in people with HIV. The assay, immunoSEQ v3.0, was run at survey level. Here immunoSEQ multiplex PCR was the method, and the copy in TCRdb shows in-frame clones only, minus some. The repertoire includes around 40,000 clones, around nine tenths of them detected once, and roughly 4.9% sits in the top ten. The specimen comprised unsorted PBMCs, sampled 0.1 years before starting antiretroviral therapy. These TCRs come from a woman between 45 and 60 years old with HIV.

The genes are TRBV7-8 and TRBJ1-1; D ambiguous. V lost 5 bases to trimming and J lost 4 bases, with 14 bases between them. The CDR3 extends over 14 amino acids. Germline V gene data show CDR1 as SGHVS and CDR2 as FQNEAQ. The CDR3 DNA reads as TGTGCCAGCAGCGCGCTCTGGGCGACCACTGAAGCTTTCTTT. It specifies CASSALWATTEAFF.

This rearrangement joins TRBV11-2 to TRBJ1-2; 7 bases are shared with TRBD1. The germline CDR1 and CDR2 sequences are SGHAT and FQNNGV. The CDR3 covers 14 residues. V gave up 5 bases and J gave up 3 bases; unmatched junction bases: 6. The CDR3 DNA reads as TGTGCCAGCAGCACCGACAGGGTGGACTATGGCTACACCTTC. This encodes CASSTDRVDYGYTF.

This clone occurred once. The V and J genes are TRBV5-6 and TRBJ1-5; no reliable D call. The CDR3 sequence is 13 residues long. Trimming pared 3 bases from V and 2 bases from J, leaving 6 bases between. CDR1 and CDR2 (germline): SGHDT, YYEEEE. The CDR3 nucleotides are TGTGCCAGCAGCTCCGTAGGCAATCAGCCCCAGCATTTT. Protein: CASSSVGNQPQHF.

For the CDR3, the DNA is TGCGCCAGCAGCCCGATACAGGGGGCTGGTGGCTACACCTTC. This sequence encodes CASSPIQGAGGYTF. V gene TRBV5-1 combines with J gene TRBJ1-2, with TRBD1 matching 9 bases. The V gene end was trimmed by 4 bases and the J gene end by 7 bases; junction bases not matched to a gene: 8. CDR3 length: 14 residues. Germline CDR1 and CDR2: SGHRS and YFSETQ.